This T cell receptor (beta chain) was recorded in a study of blood T cells in healthy people across ages. Overall study findings and caveats: Strong correlation existed between TCR beta diversity and naive T cell percentage. Comparison with aged donors showed that long-lived donors had more naive CD4+ cells and higher diversity.

For the second PCR, which ran for roughly 7 to 11 cycles, a sample-barcoded 5' primer and a J-beta primer mix were used. Each TCR beta cDNA got a 12-nucleotide random molecular identifier. TCRdb reanalysed the 5' RACE reads using MiXCR and keeps one entry per CDR3 protein. This table has 850,000 to 1,000,000 distinct CDR3 sequences, under 50% appearing once. Isolation of PBMCs gave at least 6.5 million cells per sample. On this clonotype: Its target is not known.

V lost 3 bases to trimming and J lost 0 bases, with 22 bases between them. The germline gives CDR1 MDHEN, CDR2 SYDVKM. This CDR3 is built from 19 residues. The receptor was derived from a man between 25 and 39 years old in good health. The chain joins TRBV28 to TRBJ2-3; D gene unclear. The specimen sequenced was blood. DNA for the CDR3: TGTGCCAGCAGTTTCCCCAGAAACAGTTTGGGAAGCAGCACAGATACGCAGTATTTT. This encodes CASSFPRNSLGSSTDTQYF.